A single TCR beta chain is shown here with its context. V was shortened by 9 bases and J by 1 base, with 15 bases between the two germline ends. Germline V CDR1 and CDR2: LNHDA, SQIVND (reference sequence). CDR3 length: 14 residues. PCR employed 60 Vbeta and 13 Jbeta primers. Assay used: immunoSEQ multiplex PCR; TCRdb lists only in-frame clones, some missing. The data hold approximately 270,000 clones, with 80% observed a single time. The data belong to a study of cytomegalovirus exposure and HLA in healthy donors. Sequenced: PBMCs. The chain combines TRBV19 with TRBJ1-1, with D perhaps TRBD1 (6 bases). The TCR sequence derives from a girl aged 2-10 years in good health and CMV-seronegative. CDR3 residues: CASETGTTNTEAFF. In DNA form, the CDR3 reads TGTGCCAGCGAAACAGGGACAACGAACACTGAAGCTTTCTTT.